This TCR beta chain was obtained from a study of CD8+CD57+ T cells in acquired aplastic anemia. Study context: Mean yield of DNA from sorted CD4+ and CD8+ cells was 3 to 3.5 ug.

Sequencing was done on patients that had shown CD8+CD57+ cell expansion by flow cytometry. The blood sampling took place in patients who had so far received no therapy. CDR3 and TCR beta VDJ profiling relied on a genomic DNA template. TCRdb reanalysed the reads using MiXCR and keeps one entry per CDR3 protein. Among under 250,000 distinct CDR3 sequences listed, about 44% were seen once. Trimming took off 6 bases at V and 14 bases at J, with 17 bases between the two ends. CDR3 length: 12 residues. Germline CDR1 is SNHLY and CDR2 is FYNNEI. The clonotype originates from a human donor with aplastic anemia. V is TRBV2 and J is TRBJ1-5; D may be TRBD1 (6 bases). Sequencing was done on a sample of sorted CD4+, CD8+, or CD8+CD57+ T cells (not recorded which) from PBMCs. CDR3 sequence (DNA): TGTGCCAGCAGAGGGGGTCGGGGATACGAGCATTTT. Protein product: CASRGGRGYEHF. Using reference TRBV2 and TRBJ1-5 for the parts outside the CDR3, the full variable domain is EPEVTQTPSHQVTQMGQEVILRCVPISNHLYFYWYRQILGQKVEFLVSFYNNEISEKSEIFDDQFSVERPDGSNFTLKIRSTKLEDSAMYFCASRGGRGYEHFGDGTRLSIL.